The present T cell receptor (beta chain) was sequenced within a study of monozygotic twins with inflammatory bowel disease. Per the germline V gene, CDR1 is MNHEY and CDR2 is SMNVEV (reference sequence). CDR3 length: 15 residues. Study-level results: No single strong signal or clonotype associated with IBD was supported.

In regard to this clonotype: Its antigen is as yet unknown.

UMIs that had a 6-nucleotide sample barcode were put in using template switching. TCRdb re-called the 5' RACE reads, yielding one record per CDR3 amino acid sequence without DNA. The sample table includes 350,000 to 550,000 distinct CDR3 sequences. This sequence joins TRBV27 and TRBJ2-1; there is no DNA to check the TCRdb D call of TRBD1. The clonotype was recovered from a human donor with ulcerative colitis or Crohn's disease, or a healthy co-twin of an affected twin (not recorded which). Sequencing input: blood. This CDR3 reads CASSSGQYTYNEQFF.